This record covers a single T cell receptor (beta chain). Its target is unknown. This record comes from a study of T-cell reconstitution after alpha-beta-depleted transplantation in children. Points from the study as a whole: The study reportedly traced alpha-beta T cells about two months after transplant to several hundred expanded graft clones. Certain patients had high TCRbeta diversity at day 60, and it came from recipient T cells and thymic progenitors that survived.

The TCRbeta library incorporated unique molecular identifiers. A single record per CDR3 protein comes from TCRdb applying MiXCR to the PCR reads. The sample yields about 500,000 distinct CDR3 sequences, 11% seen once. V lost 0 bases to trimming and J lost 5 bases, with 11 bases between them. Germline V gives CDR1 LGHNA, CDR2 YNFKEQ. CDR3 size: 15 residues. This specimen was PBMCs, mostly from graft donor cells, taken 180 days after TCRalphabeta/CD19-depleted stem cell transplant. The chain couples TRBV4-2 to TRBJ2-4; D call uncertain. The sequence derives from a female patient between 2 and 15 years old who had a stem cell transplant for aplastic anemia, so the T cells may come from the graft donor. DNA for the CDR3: TGTGCCAGCAGCCAAGAACCTAGGCCCCAAAACATTCAGTACTTC. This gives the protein CASSQEPRPQNIQYF.